This T cell receptor (beta chain) comes out of a study of blood T cell repertoires in COVID-19. Study background: Acute and convalescent COVID-19 specimens originated in the United States, Italy and Spain. PBMCs, B-cell-depleted T cells, or T cells provided the cDNA or gDNA that made up the material.

Methods used by the authors: Estimation of nucleated cell counts relied on the amplification of reference gene primers. Libraries were prepared by immunoSEQ multiplex PCR; TCRdb keeps only in-frame clonotypes and omits some of them. V and J calls and clone size are those listed in that table; D and trimming were worked out from the DNA. The table shows about 140,000 clones, with approximately 86% occurring only once. This CDR3 is 19 amino acids long. The sample consisted of peripheral blood. The rearrangement links TRBV21-1 to TRBJ1-1; the D segment call TRBD1 is taken from the table without a DNA check. TRBV21-1 represents a pseudogene. The sequence was collected from a man in his sixties or seventies with acute or convalescent COVID-19. The CDR3 protein is CASSKSIPDSNDMNTEAFF. As DNA, the CDR3 is TGTGCCAGCAGCAAAAGTATCCCGGACAGCAACGACATGAACACTGAAGCTTTCTTT.